The source of this T cell receptor (beta chain) is a study of blood T cell repertoires in COVID-19. About the study: The United States, Italy and Spain were the sources of the acute and convalescent COVID-19 samples.

CDR1 MNHNS and CDR2 SASEGT come from the germline V gene. CDR3 length: 15 residues. V lost 3 bases and J lost 4; bases outside the gene matches: 3. Study processing details: Nucleated cell number was recorded as an estimate derived from reference gene primer amplification. The table came from immunoSEQ multiplex PCR; TCRdb's copy has only in-frame clones and leaves some out. D and trimming were read from the DNA, whereas the V and J calls and clone size are those reported in that table. This sample has some 250,000 clones; roughly 90% occur once, and the top ten carry 6.2%. The V and J genes are TRBV6-1 and TRBJ2-3; the match to TRBD1 covers 11 bases. The sequenced sample consisted of peripheral blood. This clonotype was obtained from a man in his fifties or sixties with acute or convalescent COVID-19. Here the CDR3 reads CASSDWGQGADTQYF. The CDR3 DNA reads TGTGCCAGCAGTGATTGGGGACAGGGGGCAGATACGCAGTATTTT.